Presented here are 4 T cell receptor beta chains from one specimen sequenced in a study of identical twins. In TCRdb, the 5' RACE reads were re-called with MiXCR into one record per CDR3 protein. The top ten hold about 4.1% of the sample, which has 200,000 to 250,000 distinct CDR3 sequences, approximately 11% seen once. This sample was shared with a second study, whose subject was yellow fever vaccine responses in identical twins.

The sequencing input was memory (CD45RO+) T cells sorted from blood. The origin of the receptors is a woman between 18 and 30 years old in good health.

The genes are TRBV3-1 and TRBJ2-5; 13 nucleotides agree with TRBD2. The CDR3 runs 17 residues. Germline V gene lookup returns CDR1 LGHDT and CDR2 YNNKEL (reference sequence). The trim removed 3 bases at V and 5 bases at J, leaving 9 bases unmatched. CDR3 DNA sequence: TGTGCCAGCAGCCAGTGGACTAGCGGGAGTGGACTCGAGACCCAGTACTTC. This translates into CASSQWTSGSGLETQYF.

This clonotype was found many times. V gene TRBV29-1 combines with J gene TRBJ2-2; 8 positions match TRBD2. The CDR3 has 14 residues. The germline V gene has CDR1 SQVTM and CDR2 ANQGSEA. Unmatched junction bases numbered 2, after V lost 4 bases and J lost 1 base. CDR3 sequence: CSVGSGENTGELFF. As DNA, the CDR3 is TGCAGCGTTGGTAGCGGGGAGAACACCGGGGAGCTGTTTTTT.

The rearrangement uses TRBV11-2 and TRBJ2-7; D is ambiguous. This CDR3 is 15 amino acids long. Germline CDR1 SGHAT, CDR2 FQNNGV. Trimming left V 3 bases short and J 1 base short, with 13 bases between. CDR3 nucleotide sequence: TGTGCCAGCAGCTTCGCCTCTCAGACTTCCTACGAGCAGTACTTC. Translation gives CASSFASQTSYEQYF.

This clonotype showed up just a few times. The CDR3 protein is CASVTSGGTDTQYF. The DNA for the CDR3 is TGTGCCAGCGTGACTAGCGGGGGGACAGATACGCAGTATTTT. The chain employs TRBV6-1 and TRBJ2-3; 13 nucleotides match TRBD2. From germline, CDR1 is MNHNS and CDR2 SASEGT. Trimming cost V 8 bases and J 3 bases; bases outside gene matches: 2. The CDR3 totals 14 residues.